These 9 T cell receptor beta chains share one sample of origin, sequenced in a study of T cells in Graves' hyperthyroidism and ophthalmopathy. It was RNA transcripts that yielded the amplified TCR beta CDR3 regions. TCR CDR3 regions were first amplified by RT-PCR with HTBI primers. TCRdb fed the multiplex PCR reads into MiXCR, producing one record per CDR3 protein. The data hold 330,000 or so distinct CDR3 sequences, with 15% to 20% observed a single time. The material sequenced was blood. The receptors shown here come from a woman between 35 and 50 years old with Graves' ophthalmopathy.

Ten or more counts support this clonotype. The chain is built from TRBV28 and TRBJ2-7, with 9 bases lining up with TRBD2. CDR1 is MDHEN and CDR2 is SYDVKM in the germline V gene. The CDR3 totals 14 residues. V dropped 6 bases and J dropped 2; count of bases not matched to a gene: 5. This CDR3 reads CASSPTSGPYEQYF. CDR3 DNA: TGTGCCAGCAGCCCGACTAGCGGCCCCTACGAGCAGTACTTC.

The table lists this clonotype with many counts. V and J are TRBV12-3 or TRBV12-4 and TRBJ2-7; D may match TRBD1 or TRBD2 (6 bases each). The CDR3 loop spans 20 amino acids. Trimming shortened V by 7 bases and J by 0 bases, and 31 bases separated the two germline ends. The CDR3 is CASIFGEGGPSSGGSYEQYF. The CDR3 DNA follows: TGTGCCAGCATTTTCGGCGAGGGGGGTCCATCTTCCGGGGGCTCCTACGAGCAGTACTTC.

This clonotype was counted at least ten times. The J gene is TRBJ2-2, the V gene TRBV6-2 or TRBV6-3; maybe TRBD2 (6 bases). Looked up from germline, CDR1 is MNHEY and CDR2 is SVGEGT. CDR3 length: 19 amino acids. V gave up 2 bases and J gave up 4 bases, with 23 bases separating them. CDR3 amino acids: CASSYMAGSHPFGTGELFF. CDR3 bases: TGTGCCAGCAGTTACATGGCGGGATCTCACCCCTTCGGCACCGGGGAGCTGTTTTTT.

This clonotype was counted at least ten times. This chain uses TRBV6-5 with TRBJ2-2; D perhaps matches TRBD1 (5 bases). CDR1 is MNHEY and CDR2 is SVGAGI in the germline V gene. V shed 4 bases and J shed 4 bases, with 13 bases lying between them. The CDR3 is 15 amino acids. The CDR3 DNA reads TGTGCCAGCAGTTTGAAAGGGGATGGCACCGGGGAGCTGTTTTTT. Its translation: CASSLKGDGTGELFF.

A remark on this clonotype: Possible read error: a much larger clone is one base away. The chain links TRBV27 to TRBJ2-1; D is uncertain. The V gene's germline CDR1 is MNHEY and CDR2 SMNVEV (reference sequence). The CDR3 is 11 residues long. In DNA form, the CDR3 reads TGTCTAGTTAGCCGTCACAATGAGCAGTTCTTC. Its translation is CLVSRHNEQFF.

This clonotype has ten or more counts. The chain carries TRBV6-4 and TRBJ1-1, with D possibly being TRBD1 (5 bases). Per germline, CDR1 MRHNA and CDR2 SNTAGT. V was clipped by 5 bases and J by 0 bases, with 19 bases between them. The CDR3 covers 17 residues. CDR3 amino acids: CASSPLLVRGMNTEAFF. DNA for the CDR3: TGTGCCAGCAGTCCACTATTGGTGAGGGGAATGAACACTGAAGCTTTCTTT.

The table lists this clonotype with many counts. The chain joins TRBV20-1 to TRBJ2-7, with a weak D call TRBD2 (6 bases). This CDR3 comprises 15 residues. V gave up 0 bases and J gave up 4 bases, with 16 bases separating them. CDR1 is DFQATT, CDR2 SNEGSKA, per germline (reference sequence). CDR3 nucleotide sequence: TGCAGTGCTAGAGATAAGGGGCGGGGTGGATACGAGCAGTACTTC. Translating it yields CSARDKGRGGYEQYF.

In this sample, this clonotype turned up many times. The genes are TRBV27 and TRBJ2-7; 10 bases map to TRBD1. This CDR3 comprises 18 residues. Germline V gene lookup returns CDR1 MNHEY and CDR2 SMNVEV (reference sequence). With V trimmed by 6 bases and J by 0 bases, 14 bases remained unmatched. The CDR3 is CASSEFPGQGRHSYEQYF. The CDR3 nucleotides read TGTGCCAGCAGCGAATTCCCGGGACAGGGGCGTCACTCCTACGAGCAGTACTTC.

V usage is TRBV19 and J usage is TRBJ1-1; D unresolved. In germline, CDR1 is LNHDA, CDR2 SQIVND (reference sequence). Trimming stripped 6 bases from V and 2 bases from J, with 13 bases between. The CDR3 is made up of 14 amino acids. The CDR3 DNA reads TGTGCCAGTAGCTTTACCTCAAGCAACACTGAAGCTTTCTTT. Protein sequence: CASSFTSSNTEAFF.